The rows below give T cell receptor beta chains drawn from one sample of a study of blood T cell repertoires in COVID-19. Some clones are missing from TCRdb's copy, which holds only in-frame ones; the method was immunoSEQ multiplex PCR. The sample contains tens of thousands of clones, about 91% of which appear only once. Sequencing input: peripheral blood. The receptors stem from a human donor with active COVID-19. The donor label of this sample is uncertain. Both conserved end residues are part of each CDR3. D genes are given only for firm matches. Rows may omit the clone size; those that give it use once, few, many or a size class.

v_call: TRBV7-9
d_call: TRBD1
j_call: TRBJ1-6
clone_size: once
cdr3_nt: TGTGCCAGCAGCTTATTAGCCGACAGGGGATATAATTCACCCCTCCACTTT
cdr3_aa: CASSLLADRGYNSPLHF

v_call: TRBV25-1
d_call: .
j_call: TRBJ1-2
clone_size: .
cdr3_nt: TGTGCCAGCAGTGAGGGCCTCGGCCCTTATGGCTACACCTTC
cdr3_aa: CASSEGLGPYGYTF

v_call: TRBV2
d_call: .
j_call: TRBJ1-5
clone_size: .
cdr3_nt: TGTGCCAGCAGCCCAGACAATCAGCCCCAGCATTTT
cdr3_aa: CASSPDNQPQHF

v_call: TRBV7-2
d_call: .
j_call: TRBJ1-3
clone_size: .
cdr3_nt: TGTGCCAGCAGCTTAGCGCCAGGCTCTGGAAACACCATATATTTT
cdr3_aa: CASSLAPGSGNTIYF

v_call: TRBV5-1
d_call: TRBD1
j_call: TRBJ2-7
clone_size: .
cdr3_nt: TGCGCCAGCAGCGGGGGGACAGGGACCTACGAGCAGTACTTC
cdr3_aa: CASSGGTGTYEQYF

v_call: TRBV14
d_call: .
j_call: TRBJ2-1
clone_size: .
cdr3_nt: TGTGCCAGCAGCCATCGTCCGGGGAATGAGCAGTTCTTC
cdr3_aa: CASSHRPGNEQFF

v_call: TRBV5-4
d_call: .
j_call: TRBJ2-7
clone_size: .
cdr3_nt: TGTGCCAGCAGCTTGGACGGCTACGAGCAGTACTTC
cdr3_aa: CASSLDGYEQYF

v_call: TRBV12-3/TRBV12-4
d_call: .
j_call: TRBJ1-2
clone_size: .
cdr3_nt: TGTGCCAGCAGTTCCCCAGTCAACTATGGCTACACCTTC
cdr3_aa: CASSSPVNYGYTF

v_call: TRBV20-1
d_call: .
j_call: TRBJ2-7
clone_size: .
cdr3_nt: TGCAGTGCGAAGCGAGTCTACGAGCAGTACTTC
cdr3_aa: CSAKRVYEQYF

v_call: TRBV21-1
d_call: .
j_call: TRBJ2-7
clone_size: .
cdr3_nt: TGTGCCAGCAGCAAAGGACAGGGGGTCCTCTACGAGCAGTACTTC
cdr3_aa: CASSKGQGVLYEQYF

v_call: TRBV7-9
d_call: .
j_call: TRBJ1-2
clone_size: .
cdr3_nt: TGTGCCATTATGCGGCCTCCAAGCACCTTC
cdr3_aa: CAIMRPPSTF

v_call: TRBV28
d_call: TRBD1
j_call: TRBJ1-2
clone_size: .
cdr3_nt: TGTGCCAGCAGTTTACCCCGGGACAGGGGGTATGGCTACACCTTC
cdr3_aa: CASSLPRDRGYGYTF

v_call: TRBV4-3
d_call: .
j_call: TRBJ2-1
clone_size: .
cdr3_nt: TGCGCCAGCAGCCAAGATCTGGGACCGCGGAGGGTAATGCAGTTCTTC
cdr3_aa: CASSQDLGPRRVMQFF

v_call: TRBV7-2
d_call: TRBD2
j_call: TRBJ2-5
clone_size: .
cdr3_nt: TGTGCCAGCAGCTTAGGAGCTAGCGGAGGCTTCCAAGAGACCCAGTACTTC
cdr3_aa: CASSLGASGGFQETQYF

v_call: TRBV3-1/TRBV3-2
d_call: .
j_call: TRBJ2-3
clone_size: .
cdr3_nt: TGTGCCAGCAGCCAACTCACAGATACGCAGTATTTT
cdr3_aa: CASSQLTDTQYF

v_call: TRBV27
d_call: .
j_call: TRBJ2-7
clone_size: .
cdr3_nt: TGTGCCAGCAGTTTACCAGGGACACCAGCTTACGAGCAGTACTTC
cdr3_aa: CASSLPGTPAYEQYF

v_call: TRBV5-6
d_call: .
j_call: TRBJ2-5
clone_size: .
cdr3_nt: TGTGCCAGCAGCTTGGTGGGACAAGAGTACCAAGAGACCCAGTACTTC
cdr3_aa: CASSLVGQEYQETQYF

v_call: TRBV7-2
d_call: TRBD2
j_call: TRBJ2-1
clone_size: .
cdr3_nt: TGTGCCAGCACCCGGGCGGGACTAGCGGGAGGGCCGGCTGAGCAGTTCTTC
cdr3_aa: CASTRAGLAGGPAEQFF

v_call: TRBV6-6
d_call: TRBD1
j_call: TRBJ2-7
clone_size: .
cdr3_nt: TGTGCCAGCAGTTACACCGGACAGGGGTCGAGCGAGCAGTACTTC
cdr3_aa: CASSYTGQGSSEQYF

v_call: TRBV29-1
d_call: TRBD2
j_call: TRBJ2-5
clone_size: .
cdr3_nt: TGCAGCGTAGGACTAGTTATGGAAGAGACCCAGTACTTC
cdr3_aa: CSVGLVMEETQYF

v_call: TRBV28
d_call: TRBD1
j_call: TRBJ1-5
clone_size: .
cdr3_nt: TGTGCCAGCACTGCAGGGGGCAACAATCAGCCCCAGCATTTT
cdr3_aa: CASTAGGNNQPQHF

v_call: TRBV28
d_call: .
j_call: TRBJ2-7
clone_size: .
cdr3_nt: TGTGCCAGCAGTTTTCCCAACAGCGGCCCCTACGAGCAGTACTTC
cdr3_aa: CASSFPNSGPYEQYF

v_call: TRBV19
d_call: TRBD1
j_call: TRBJ2-2
clone_size: .
cdr3_nt: TGTGCCACCTCCCGGGGACAGCTGAACACCGGGGAGCTGTTTTTT
cdr3_aa: CATSRGQLNTGELFF

v_call: TRBV7-2
d_call: .
j_call: TRBJ2-5
clone_size: .
cdr3_nt: TGTGCCAGCAGCTTAGGGGTGGGGCCCCAAGAGACCCAGTACTTC
cdr3_aa: CASSLGVGPQETQYF

v_call: TRBV28
d_call: .
j_call: TRBJ1-2
clone_size: .
cdr3_nt: TGTGCCAGCACCATAACAGGGCGCGGCTACACCTTC
cdr3_aa: CASTITGRGYTF

v_call: TRBV28
d_call: .
j_call: TRBJ1-4
clone_size: .
cdr3_nt: TGTGCCAGCAGTTTACCGGGTGGGGGGGGAAATGAAAAACTGTTTTTT
cdr3_aa: CASSLPGGGGNEKLFF

v_call: TRBV28
d_call: .
j_call: TRBJ2-7
clone_size: .
cdr3_nt: TGTGCCAGCAGTTTATACGGGAGAGAGCAGTACTTC
cdr3_aa: CASSLYGREQYF

v_call: TRBV15
d_call: TRBD1
j_call: TRBJ2-7
clone_size: .
cdr3_nt: TGTGCCACCAGCAGAGATCGGGGACAGTCCTACGAGCAGTACTTC
cdr3_aa: CATSRDRGQSYEQYF

v_call: TRBV10-1
d_call: .
j_call: TRBJ1-1
clone_size: .
cdr3_nt: TGCGCCAGCAGTGACAAGGAGAGGGCTTTCTTT
cdr3_aa: CASSDKERAFF

v_call: TRBV21-1
d_call: .
j_call: TRBJ2-2
clone_size: .
cdr3_nt: TGTGCCAGCAGCCAACCGCCGGGACAGGGGCTTGGCACCGGGGAGCTGTTTTTT
cdr3_aa: CASSQPPGQGLGTGELFF

v_call: TRBV3-1/TRBV3-2
d_call: TRBD2
j_call: TRBJ2-6
clone_size: .
cdr3_nt: TGTGCCAGCAGCCAAGGGCGCCCCAGCGGGAGAGCTGGGGCCAACGTCCTGACTTTC
cdr3_aa: CASSQGRPSGRAGANVLTF

v_call: TRBV6-6
d_call: TRBD1
j_call: TRBJ2-3
clone_size: once
cdr3_nt: TGTGCCAGCAGTTACTCGAGACAGGGGAAAGATACGCAGTATTTT
cdr3_aa: CASSYSRQGKDTQYF

v_call: TRBV27
d_call: TRBD1
j_call: TRBJ1-5
clone_size: .
cdr3_nt: TGTGCCAGCAGTGGACAGGGGATGAACAATCAGCCCCAGCATTTT
cdr3_aa: CASSGQGMNNQPQHF

v_call: TRBV9
d_call: TRBD1
j_call: TRBJ1-2
clone_size: .
cdr3_nt: TGTGCCAGCAGCGTAGGAGCCCCAGGGACAGGAGGCTACACCTTC
cdr3_aa: CASSVGAPGTGGYTF

v_call: TRBV10-1
d_call: TRBD2
j_call: TRBJ2-3
clone_size: .
cdr3_nt: TGCGCCAGCAGTGAGTCACTAGCGGGAGATACGCAGTATTTT
cdr3_aa: CASSESLAGDTQYF

v_call: TRBV20-1
d_call: .
j_call: TRBJ1-2
clone_size: .
cdr3_nt: TGCAGTGCTAGTGCGGGGGTTGGAGGCTACACCTTC
cdr3_aa: CSASAGVGGYTF

v_call: TRBV4-3
d_call: .
j_call: TRBJ1-4
clone_size: .
cdr3_nt: TGCGCCAGCAGCCAATCCCTTGAAAAACTGTTTTTT
cdr3_aa: CASSQSLEKLFF

v_call: TRBV11-3
d_call: .
j_call: TRBJ2-7
clone_size: .
cdr3_nt: TGTGCCAGCAGCTTAGGTCAGGGGAACGAGCAGTACTTC
cdr3_aa: CASSLGQGNEQYF

v_call: TRBV7-2
d_call: TRBD2
j_call: TRBJ2-2
clone_size: few
cdr3_nt: TGTGCCAGCAGCCCCGGGGGGGCGGGAGTCGGGGAGCTGTTTTTT
cdr3_aa: CASSPGGAGVGELFF

v_call: TRBV5-4
d_call: .
j_call: TRBJ2-3
clone_size: .
cdr3_nt: TGTGCCAGCAGACAGGGAGGCACAGATACGCAGTATTTT
cdr3_aa: CASRQGGTDTQYF

v_call: TRBV6-6
d_call: .
j_call: TRBJ1-3
clone_size: .
cdr3_nt: TGTGCCAGCAGCTGGACAACCTCTGGAAACACCATATATTTT
cdr3_aa: CASSWTTSGNTIYF

v_call: TRBV24-1
d_call: .
j_call: TRBJ2-1
clone_size: .
cdr3_nt: TGTGCCACCAGTGCCCCGGGGGGCCAGGGCAATGAGCAGTTCTTC
cdr3_aa: CATSAPGGQGNEQFF